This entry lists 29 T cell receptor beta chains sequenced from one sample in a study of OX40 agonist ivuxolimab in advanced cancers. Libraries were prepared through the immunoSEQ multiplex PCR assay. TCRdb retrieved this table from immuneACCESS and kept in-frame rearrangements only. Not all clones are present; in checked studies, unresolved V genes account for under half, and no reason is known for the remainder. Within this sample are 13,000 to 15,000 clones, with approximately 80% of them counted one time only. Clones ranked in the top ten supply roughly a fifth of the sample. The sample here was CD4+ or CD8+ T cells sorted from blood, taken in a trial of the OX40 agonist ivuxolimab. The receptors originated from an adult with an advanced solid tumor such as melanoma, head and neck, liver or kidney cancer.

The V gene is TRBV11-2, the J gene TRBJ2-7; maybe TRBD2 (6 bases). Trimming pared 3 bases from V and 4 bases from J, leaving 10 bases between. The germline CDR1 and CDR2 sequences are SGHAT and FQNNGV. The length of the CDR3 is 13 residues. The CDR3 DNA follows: TGTGCCAGCAGCTTGTTTAGCGGTTACGAGCAGTACTTC. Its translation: CASSLFSGYEQYF.

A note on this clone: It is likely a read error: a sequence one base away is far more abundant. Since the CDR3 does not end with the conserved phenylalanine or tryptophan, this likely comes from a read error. CDR3 in amino acids: CASSVRTGELFS. For the CDR3, the DNA is TGTGCCAGCAGCGTCAGGACCGGGGAGCTGTTTTCT. This chain connects TRBV9 to TRBJ2-2; D not resolved. V was shortened by 2 bases and J by 5 bases, with 4 bases between the two germline ends. Germline V gene sequence: CDR1 SGDLS, CDR2 YYNGEE. This CDR3 region has 12 residues.

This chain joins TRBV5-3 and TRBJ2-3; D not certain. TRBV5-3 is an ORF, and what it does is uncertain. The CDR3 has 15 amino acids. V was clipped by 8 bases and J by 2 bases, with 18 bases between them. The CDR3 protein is CASSLSPGVTDTQYF. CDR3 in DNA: TGTGCCAGCAGCCTCTCGCCGGGCGTCACAGATACGCAGTATTTT.

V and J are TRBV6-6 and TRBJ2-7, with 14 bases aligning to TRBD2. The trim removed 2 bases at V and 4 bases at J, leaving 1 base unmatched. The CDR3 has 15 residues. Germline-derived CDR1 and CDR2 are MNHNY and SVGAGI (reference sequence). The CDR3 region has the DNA TGTGCCAGCAGTTACGGGACTAGCGGGAGTTACGAGCAGTACTTC. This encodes CASSYGTSGSYEQYF.

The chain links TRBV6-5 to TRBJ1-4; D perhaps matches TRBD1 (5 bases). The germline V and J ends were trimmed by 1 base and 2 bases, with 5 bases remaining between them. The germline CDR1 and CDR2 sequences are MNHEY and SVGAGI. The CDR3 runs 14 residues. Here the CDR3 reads CASSYWGTNEKLFF. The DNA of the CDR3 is TGTGCCAGCAGTTACTGGGGGACTAATGAAAAACTGTTTTTT.

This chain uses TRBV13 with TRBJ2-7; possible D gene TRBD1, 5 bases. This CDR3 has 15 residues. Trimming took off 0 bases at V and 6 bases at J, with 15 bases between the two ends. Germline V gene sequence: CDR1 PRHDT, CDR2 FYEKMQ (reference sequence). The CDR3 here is CASSLGAGLIVEQYF. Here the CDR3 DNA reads TGTGCCAGCAGCTTAGGCGCAGGGTTGATCGTCGAGCAGTACTTC.

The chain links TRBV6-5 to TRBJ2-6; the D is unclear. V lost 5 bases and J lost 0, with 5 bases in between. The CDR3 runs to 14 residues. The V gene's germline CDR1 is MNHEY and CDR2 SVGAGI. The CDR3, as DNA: TGTGCCAGCAGTGTCAACTCTGGGGCCAACGTCCTGACTTTC. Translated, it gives CASSVNSGANVLTF.

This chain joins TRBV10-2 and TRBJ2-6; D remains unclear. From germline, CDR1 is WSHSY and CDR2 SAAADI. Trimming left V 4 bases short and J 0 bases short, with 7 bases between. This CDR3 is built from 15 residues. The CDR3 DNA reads TGCGCCAGCAGTGGTGTAGGCTCTGGGGCCAACGTCCTGACTTTC. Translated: CASSGVGSGANVLTF.

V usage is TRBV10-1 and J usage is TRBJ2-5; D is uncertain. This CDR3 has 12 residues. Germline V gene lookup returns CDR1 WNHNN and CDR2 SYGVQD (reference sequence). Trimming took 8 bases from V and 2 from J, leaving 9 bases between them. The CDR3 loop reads CASLDGQETQYF. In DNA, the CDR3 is TGCGCCAGCCTGGATGGACAAGAGACCCAGTACTTC.

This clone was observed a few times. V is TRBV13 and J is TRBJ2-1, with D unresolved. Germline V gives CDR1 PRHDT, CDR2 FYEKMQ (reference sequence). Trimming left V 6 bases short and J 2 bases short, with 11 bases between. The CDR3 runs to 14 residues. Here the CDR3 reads CASSTRKPYNEQFF. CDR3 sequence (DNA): TGTGCCAGCAGTACCCGAAAGCCCTACAATGAGCAGTTCTTC.

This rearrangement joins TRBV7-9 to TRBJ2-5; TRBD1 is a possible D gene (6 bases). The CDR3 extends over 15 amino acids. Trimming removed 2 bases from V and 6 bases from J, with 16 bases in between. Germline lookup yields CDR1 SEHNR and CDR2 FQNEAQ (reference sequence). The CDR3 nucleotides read TGTGCCAGCAGCTTAATGGCAGGGGAATGGAAGACCCAGTACTTC. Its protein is CASSLMAGEWKTQYF.

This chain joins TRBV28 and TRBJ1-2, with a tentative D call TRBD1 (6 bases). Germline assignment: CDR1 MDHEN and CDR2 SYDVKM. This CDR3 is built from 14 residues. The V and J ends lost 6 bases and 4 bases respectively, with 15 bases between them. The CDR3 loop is CASRRGGIVYGYTF. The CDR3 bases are TGTGCCAGCAGGCGCGGGGGCATTGTCTATGGCTACACCTTC.

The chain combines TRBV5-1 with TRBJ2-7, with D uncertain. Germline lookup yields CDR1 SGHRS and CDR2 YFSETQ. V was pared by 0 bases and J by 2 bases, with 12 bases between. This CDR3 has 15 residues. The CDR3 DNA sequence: TGCGCCAGCAGCTTGGCCCTCATGGGAACCTACGAGCAGTACTTC. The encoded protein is CASSLALMGTYEQYF.

Written as DNA, the CDR3 is TGTGCCAGCACCCCGGGCGGGAGAGGACCTTACAATGAGCAGTTCTTC. Its protein is CASTPGGRGPYNEQFF. This sequence joins TRBV7-9 and TRBJ2-1; TRBD2 matches 7 bases. This CDR3 spans 16 amino acids. Germline V gene sequence: CDR1 SEHNR, CDR2 FQNEAQ (reference sequence). V gave up 7 bases and J gave up 4 bases; unmatched junction bases: 13.

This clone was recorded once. The CDR3 nucleotides read TGCGCCAGCAGCCCCACCTCGAGTAGCGGGAGAGGTACGCAGTATTTT. As protein: CASSPTSSSGRGTQYF. The V call is TRBV4-3, the J call TRBJ2-3, with 9 bases matching TRBD2. Germline V gene data show CDR1 as LGHNA and CDR2 as YSLEER. V shed 4 bases, J shed 8 bases, and the junction held 13 bases outside the gene matches. The CDR3 has 16 amino acids.

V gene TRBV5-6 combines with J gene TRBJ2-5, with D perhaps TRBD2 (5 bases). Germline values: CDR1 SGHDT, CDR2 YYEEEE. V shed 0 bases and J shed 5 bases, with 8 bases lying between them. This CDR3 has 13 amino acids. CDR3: CASSLEEEETQYF. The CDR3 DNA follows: TGTGCCAGCAGCTTGGAGGAGGAGGAGACCCAGTACTTC.

The CDR3 sequence: CTLVGSCTDTQYF. CDR3 DNA sequence: TGCACCCTAGTCGGGTCTTGCACAGATACGCAGTATTTT. The chain links TRBV29-1 to TRBJ2-3; D gene unclear. Germline assignment: CDR1 SQVTM and CDR2 ANQGSEA. The CDR3 extends over 13 amino acids.

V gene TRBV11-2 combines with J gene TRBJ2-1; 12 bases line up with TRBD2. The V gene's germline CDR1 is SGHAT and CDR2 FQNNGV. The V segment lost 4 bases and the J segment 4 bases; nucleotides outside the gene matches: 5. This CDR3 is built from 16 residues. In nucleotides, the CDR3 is TGTGCCAGCAGCTCAGAGACTAGCGGGGGTTACAATGAGCAGTTCTTC. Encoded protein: CASSSETSGGYNEQFF.

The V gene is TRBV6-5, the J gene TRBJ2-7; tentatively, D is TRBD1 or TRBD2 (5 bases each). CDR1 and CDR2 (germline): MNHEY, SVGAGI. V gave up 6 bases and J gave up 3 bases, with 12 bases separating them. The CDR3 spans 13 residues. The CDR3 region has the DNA TGTGCCAGCAGCTCCGGGACGTTCTACGAGCAGTACTTC. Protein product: CASSSGTFYEQYF.

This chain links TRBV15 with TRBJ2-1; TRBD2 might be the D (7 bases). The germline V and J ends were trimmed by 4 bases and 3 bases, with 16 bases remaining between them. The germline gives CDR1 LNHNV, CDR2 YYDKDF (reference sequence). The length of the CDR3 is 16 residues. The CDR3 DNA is TGTGCCACCAGCAAGAGCGGCGGGGGCGACTACAATGAGCAGTTCTTC. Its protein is CATSKSGGGDYNEQFF.

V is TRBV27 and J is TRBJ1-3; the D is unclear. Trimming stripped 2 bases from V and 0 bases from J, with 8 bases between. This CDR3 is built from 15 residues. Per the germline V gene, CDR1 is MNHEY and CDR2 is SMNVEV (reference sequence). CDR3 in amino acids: CASSLDSSSGNTIYF. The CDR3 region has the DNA TGTGCCAGCAGTTTAGATAGCTCCTCTGGAAACACCATATATTTT.

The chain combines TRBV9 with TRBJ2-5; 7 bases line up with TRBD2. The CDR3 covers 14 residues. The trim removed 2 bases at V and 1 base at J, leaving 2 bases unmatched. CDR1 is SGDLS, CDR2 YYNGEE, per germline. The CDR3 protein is CASSVSGLQETQYF. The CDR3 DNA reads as TGTGCCAGCAGCGTTAGCGGGCTCCAAGAGACCCAGTACTTC.

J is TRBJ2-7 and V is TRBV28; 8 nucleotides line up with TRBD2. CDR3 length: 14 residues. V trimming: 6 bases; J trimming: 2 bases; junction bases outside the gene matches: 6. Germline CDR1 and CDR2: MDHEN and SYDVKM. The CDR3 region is CASRPAGEPYEQYF. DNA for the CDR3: TGTGCCAGCAGACCAGCGGGAGAACCCTACGAGCAGTACTTC.

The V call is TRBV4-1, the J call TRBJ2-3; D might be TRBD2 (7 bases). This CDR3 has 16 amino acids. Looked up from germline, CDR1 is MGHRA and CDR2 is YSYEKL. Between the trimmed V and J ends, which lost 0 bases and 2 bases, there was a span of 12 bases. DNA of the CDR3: TGCGCCAGCAGCCAAGATGGGGGGGCGCTCACAGATACGCAGTATTTT. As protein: CASSQDGGALTDTQYF.

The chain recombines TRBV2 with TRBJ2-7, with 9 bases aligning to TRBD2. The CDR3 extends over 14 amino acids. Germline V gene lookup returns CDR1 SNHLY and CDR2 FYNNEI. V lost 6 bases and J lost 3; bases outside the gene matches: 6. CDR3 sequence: CASSPTSGHYEQYF. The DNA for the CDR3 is TGTGCCAGCAGCCCGACTAGCGGCCACTACGAGCAGTACTTC. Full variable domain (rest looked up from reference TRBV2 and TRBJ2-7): EPEVTQTPSHQVTQMGQEVILRCVPISNHLYFYWYRQILGQKVEFLVSFYNNEISEKSEIFDDQFSVERPDGSNFTLKIRSTKLEDSAMYFCASSPTSGHYEQYFGPGTRLTVT.

CDR3 DNA: TGTGCCAGCAGTTTAGGTCTGAACACCGGGGAGCTGTTTTTT. The encoded protein is CASSLGLNTGELFF. V and J are TRBV27 and TRBJ2-2, with unresolved D. CDR1 is MNHEY, CDR2 SMNVEV, per germline (reference sequence). V was shortened by 2 bases and J by 1 base, with 5 bases between the two germline ends. The CDR3 has 14 amino acids.

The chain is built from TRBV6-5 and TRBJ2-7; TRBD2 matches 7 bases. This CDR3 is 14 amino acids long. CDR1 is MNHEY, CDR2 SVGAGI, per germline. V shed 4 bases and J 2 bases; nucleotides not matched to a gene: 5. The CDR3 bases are TGTGCCAGCAGTTTGTCGGGAGGCCCCTACGAGCAGTACTTC. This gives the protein CASSLSGGPYEQYF.

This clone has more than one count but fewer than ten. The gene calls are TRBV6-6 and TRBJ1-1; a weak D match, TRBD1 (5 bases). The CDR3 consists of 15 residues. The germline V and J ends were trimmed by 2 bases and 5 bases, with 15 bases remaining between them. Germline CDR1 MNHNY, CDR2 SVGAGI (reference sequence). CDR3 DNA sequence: TGTGCCAGCAGTTACGGATTGGGGAAGGGGACTGAAGCTTTCTTT. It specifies CASSYGLGKGTEAFF.

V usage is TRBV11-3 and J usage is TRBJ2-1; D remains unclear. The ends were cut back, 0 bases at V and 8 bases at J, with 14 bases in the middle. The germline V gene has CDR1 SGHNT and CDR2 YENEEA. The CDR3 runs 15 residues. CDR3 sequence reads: CASSLDGRQAHEQFF. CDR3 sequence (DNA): TGTGCCAGCAGCTTAGATGGCCGTCAGGCTCATGAGCAGTTCTTC. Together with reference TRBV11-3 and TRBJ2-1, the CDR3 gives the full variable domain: EAGVVQSPRYKIIEKKQPVAFWCNPISGHNTLYWYLQNLGQGPELLIRYENEEAVDDSQLPKDRFSAERLKGVDSTLKIQPAELGDSAVYLCASSLDGRQAHEQFFGPGTRLTVL.